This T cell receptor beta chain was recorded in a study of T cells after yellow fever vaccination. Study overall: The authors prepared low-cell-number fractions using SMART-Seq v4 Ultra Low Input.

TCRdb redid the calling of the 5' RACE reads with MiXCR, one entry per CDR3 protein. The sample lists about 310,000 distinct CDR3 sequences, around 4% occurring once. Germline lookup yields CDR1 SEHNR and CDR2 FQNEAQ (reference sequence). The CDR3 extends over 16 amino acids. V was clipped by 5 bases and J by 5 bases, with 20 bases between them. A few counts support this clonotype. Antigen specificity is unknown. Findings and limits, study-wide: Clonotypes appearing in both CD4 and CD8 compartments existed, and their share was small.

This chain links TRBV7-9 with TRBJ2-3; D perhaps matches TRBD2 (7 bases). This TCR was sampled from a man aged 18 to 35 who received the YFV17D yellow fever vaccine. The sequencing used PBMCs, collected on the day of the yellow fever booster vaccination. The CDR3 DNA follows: TGTGCCAGCAGCACCAATCGGGGGGCCGGGGGAGATACGCAGTATTTT. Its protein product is CASSTNRGAGGDTQYF.